Each of the 31 T cell receptor beta chains below was sequenced from the same sample in a study of shared clonotypes between healthy human individuals. The protocol was immunoSEQ multiplex PCR, while the TCRdb copy is restricted to in-frame clones and leaves out a portion. The data contain over 400,000 clones, around 95% of them singletons. Sequenced material: naive CD4+ T cells sorted from blood. Subset here: CD45RA+ positively selected. The origin of the receptors is a woman in her 30s in good health.

V and J are TRBV6-1 and TRBJ2-1; 15 bases fit TRBD2. The CDR3 extends over 15 amino acids. Trimming removed 7 bases from V and 6 bases from J; junction bases left unmatched: 4. The V gene's germline CDR1 is MNHNS and CDR2 SASEGT. The DNA for the CDR3 is TGTGCCAGCACCGGACTAGCGGGAGGGCCCAATGAGCAGTTCTTC. The encoded protein is CASTGLAGGPNEQFF.

The chain couples TRBV2 to TRBJ2-5; D might be TRBD1 (6 bases). The ends were cut back, 6 bases at V and 1 base at J, with 6 bases in the middle. This CDR3 spans 12 amino acids. Germline V gives CDR1 SNHLY, CDR2 FYNNEI. DNA for the CDR3: TGTGCCAGCAGAGGGGGCCAAGAGACCCAGTACTTC. Translating it yields CASRGGQETQYF.

The V call is TRBV7-8, the J call TRBJ1-6; no reliable D call. CDR3 size: 15 residues. V was cut by 0 bases and J by 7 bases, with 10 bases left in between. Germline values: CDR1 SGHVS, CDR2 FQNEAQ. The CDR3 DNA is TGTGCCAGCAGCTTAGCTCCTTTTACGAATTCACCCCTCCACTTT. Translation gives CASSLAPFTNSPLHF.

The chain recombines TRBV19 with TRBJ2-1, with 9 bases matching TRBD2. CDR1 and CDR2 from the germline V gene are LNHDA and SQIVND (reference sequence). The CDR3 has 15 residues. J was trimmed by 2 bases and V by 1 base; bases with no gene match: 0. CDR3 nucleotide sequence: TGTGCCAGTAGTATAGGACTAGCGGCCTACAATGAGCAGTTCTTC. The encoded protein is CASSIGLAAYNEQFF.

V is TRBV28 and J is TRBJ1-1; D unclear. Germline CDR1 is MDHEN and CDR2 is SYDVKM. There are 15 residues in the CDR3. V was clipped by 1 base and J by 0 bases, with 9 bases between them. The CDR3 region has the DNA TGTGCCAGCAGTTTATCGCAGGCTCTGAACACTGAAGCTTTCTTT. This sequence encodes CASSLSQALNTEAFF.

V gene TRBV25-1 combines with J gene TRBJ2-1, with D possibly matching TRBD2 (6 bases). CDR1 is MGHDK, CDR2 SYGVNS, per germline. Trimming shortened V by 0 bases and J by 0 bases, and 15 bases separated the two germline ends. There are 18 residues in the CDR3. The CDR3 protein is CASSEYLIGGGSYNEQFF. DNA of the CDR3: TGTGCCAGCAGTGAATATCTGATCGGGGGAGGCTCCTACAATGAGCAGTTCTTC. Using reference TRBV25-1 and TRBJ2-1 for the parts outside the CDR3, the full variable domain is EADIYQTPRYLVIGTGKKITLECSQTMGHDKMYWYQQDPGMELHLIHYSYGVNSTEKGDLSSESTVSRIRTEHFPLTLESARPSHTSQYLCASSEYLIGGGSYNEQFFGPGTRLTVL.

The rearrangement uses TRBV5-6 and TRBJ2-1, with D possibly TRBD1 on 7 matching bases. This CDR3 spans 15 amino acids. V was trimmed by 5 bases and J by 4 bases, leaving 16 bases between them. Germline V lookup: CDR1 SGHDT, CDR2 YYEEEE. The CDR3 DNA follows: TGTGCCAGCAGATCCGAGGGGGCGGGATACAATGAGCAGTTCTTC. This translates into CASRSEGAGYNEQFF.

The chain carries TRBV27 and TRBJ2-5, with 8 bases lining up with TRBD2. Germline CDR1 MNHEY, CDR2 SMNVEV (reference sequence). This CDR3 contains 15 residues. With 7 bases clipped from V and 3 bases from J, the junction kept 10 bases outside the gene matches. The CDR3 here is CASTQRWGLEETQYF. DNA of the CDR3: TGTGCCAGCACCCAAAGATGGGGACTAGAAGAGACCCAGTACTTC.

The V and J genes are TRBV29-1 and TRBJ2-7; D possibly uses TRBD1 or TRBD2 (5 bases each). The germline V gene encodes CDR1 SQVTM and CDR2 ANQGSEA. The length of the CDR3 is 12 residues. The ends were cut back, 6 bases at V and 3 bases at J, with 12 bases in the middle. The DNA of the CDR3 is TGCAGCGTAGGTGGGACCCTCTACGAGCAGTACTTC. Its translation: CSVGGTLYEQYF.

This rearrangement joins TRBV2 to TRBJ2-2; weak D call: TRBD1 (8 bases). This CDR3 comprises 17 residues. CDR1 and CDR2 from the germline V gene are SNHLY and FYNNEI. Trimming removed 4 bases from V and 1 base from J, with 16 bases in between. The CDR3 reads CASSAFGGTGNTGELFF. The CDR3, as DNA: TGTGCCAGCAGTGCGTTCGGGGGGACAGGGAACACCGGGGAGCTGTTTTTT.

This chain links TRBV15 with TRBJ2-5, with D possibly TRBD2 on 6 matching bases. CDR3 length: 14 amino acids. The germline V gene has CDR1 LNHNV and CDR2 YYDKDF (reference sequence). Trimming took 0 bases from V and 5 from J, leaving 10 bases between them. The CDR3 is CATSRDAGRETQYF. CDR3 in DNA: TGTGCCACCAGCAGAGATGCAGGGAGGGAGACCCAGTACTTC.

This sequence joins TRBV7-9 and TRBJ2-5, with 7 bases aligning to TRBD2. The CDR3 loop spans 14 amino acids. CDR1 and CDR2 (germline): SEHNR, FQNEAQ (reference sequence). After removal of 5 bases from V and 4 bases from J, the junction contained 7 bases not matched to a gene. CDR3 DNA: TGTGCCAGCAGCATAACTAGCGCCCTAGAGACCCAGTACTTC. Its translation: CASSITSALETQYF.

This chain joins TRBV7-9 and TRBJ2-5; no clear D. The DNA matches TRBJ2-7 better at its end, which makes the J call doubtful. The CDR3 covers 13 residues. CDR1 and CDR2 from the germline V gene are SEHNR and FQNEAQ (reference sequence). The CDR3 DNA is TGTGCCAGCAGCCGCGACACCTCCTACGAGCAGTACTTC. Protein sequence: CASSRDTSYEQYF.

The chain combines TRBV2 with TRBJ1-1; TRBD1 matches at 7 bases. V gave up 8 bases and J gave up 7 bases; unmatched junction bases: 10. Germline CDR1 SNHLY, CDR2 FYNNEI. This CDR3 comprises 13 residues. The CDR3 region has the DNA TGTGCCAGCTCGGGAGGGGGCCTCGTTGAAGCTTTCTTT. Protein: CASSGGGLVEAFF.

This sequence joins TRBV29-1 and TRBJ2-3, with D perhaps assigned TRBD1 or TRBD2 (5 bases each). Trimming stripped 6 bases from V and 2 bases from J, with 9 bases between. This CDR3 has 12 residues. Germline values: CDR1 SQVTM, CDR2 ANQGSEA. CDR3 sequence: CSVWDATDTQYF. In nucleotides, the CDR3 is TGCAGCGTCTGGGACGCCACAGATACGCAGTATTTT.

This clone has just one count. The V and J genes are TRBV4-1 and TRBJ2-1, with D maybe TRBD2 (6 bases). Between the trimmed V and J ends, which lost 0 bases and 7 bases, there was a span of 13 bases. CDR3 size: 15 residues. Germline CDR1 MGHRA, CDR2 YSYEKL. The CDR3 spells CASSQESAGRNEQFF. The CDR3 coding sequence is TGCGCCAGCAGCCAAGAGTCGGCTGGGAGGAATGAGCAGTTCTTC.

This rearrangement joins TRBV19 to TRBJ1-5; 9 nucleotides line up with TRBD1. Unmatched junction bases numbered 5, after V lost 3 bases and J lost 2 bases. This CDR3 has 16 amino acids. CDR1 LNHDA and CDR2 SQIVND come from the germline V gene (reference sequence). In nucleotides, the CDR3 is TGTGCCAGTAGTATGACCCGGGACAGGGGCAATCAGCCCCAGCATTTT. Translating it yields CASSMTRDRGNQPQHF. The whole variable domain, remainder taken from reference TRBV19 and TRBJ1-5, is DGGITQSPKYLFRKEGQNVTLSCEQNLNHDAMYWYRQDPGQGLRLIYYSQIVNDFQKGDIAEGYSVSREKKESFPLTVTSAQKNPTAFYLCASSMTRDRGNQPQHFGDGTRLSIL.

The rearrangement links TRBV30 to TRBJ2-3; the D gene is possibly TRBD2 (6 bases). Germline CDR1 is GTSNPN and CDR2 is SVGIG (reference sequence). Trimming took 2 bases from V and 6 from J, leaving 15 bases between them. This CDR3 has 14 residues. The CDR3 here is CAWSQLAGGDTQYF. In nucleotides, the CDR3 is TGTGCCTGGAGTCAACTAGCCGGCGGGGATACGCAGTATTTT.

V and J are TRBV28 and TRBJ2-7, with D possibly TRBD2 on 6 matching bases. V was pared by 3 bases and J by 3 bases, with 21 bases between. The CDR3 is 17 residues long. CDR1 is MDHEN and CDR2 is SYDVKM in the germline V gene. The CDR3 DNA is TGTGCCAGCAGTTTTCCCCCGTCGGGACTCAAAGACTACGAGCAGTACTTC. Amino acids: CASSFPPSGLKDYEQYF. Full variable domain (missing parts from reference TRBV28 and TRBJ2-7): DVKVTQSSRYLVKRTGEKVFLECVQDMDHENMFWYRQDPGLGLRLIYFSYDVKMKEKGDIPEGYSVSREKKERFSLILESASTNQTSMYLCASSFPPSGLKDYEQYFGPGTRLTVT.

DNA for the CDR3: TGTGCCAGCAGCGCAGGGGGGGAGGTGTCAGATACGCAGTATTTT. Amino acid sequence: CASSAGGEVSDTQYF. The chain combines TRBV2 with TRBJ2-3, with D perhaps TRBD1 or TRBD2 (7 bases each). Trimming removed 6 bases at V and 4 bases at J, with 17 bases between. Germline values: CDR1 SNHLY, CDR2 FYNNEI. The length of the CDR3 is 15 residues.

The chain has TRBV2 and TRBJ2-5; possible D gene TRBD1, 6 bases. V lost 4 bases, J lost 5 bases, and 8 bases lay in between. CDR1 and CDR2 from the germline V gene are SNHLY and FYNNEI. CDR3 size: 12 residues. The CDR3: CASSGQEETQYF. CDR3 DNA sequence: TGTGCCAGCAGTGGACAGGAGGAGACCCAGTACTTC.

Regarding this clone: The sample carries other DNA sequences with the same CDR3. The gene calls are TRBV18 and TRBJ2-5; D not certain. Germline V gene sequence: CDR1 KGHSH, CDR2 LQKENI. CDR3 size: 10 residues. V gave up 6 bases and J gave up 3 bases, with 2 bases separating them. CDR3 DNA sequence: TGTGCCAGCTCTGAAGAGACCCAGTACTTC. It specifies CASSEETQYF.

V is TRBV25-1 and J is TRBJ2-1; TRBD2 aligns across 10 bases. V dropped 5 bases and J dropped 4; count of bases not matched to a gene: 8. The CDR3 sequence is 16 residues long. The germline gives CDR1 MGHDK, CDR2 SYGVNS. This CDR3 is CASSQSGRAFYNEQFF. CDR3 nucleotide sequence: TGTGCCAGCAGTCAAAGCGGGAGGGCCTTTTACAATGAGCAGTTCTTC.

This chain uses TRBV6-5 with TRBJ1-3; TRBD1 is a possible D gene (5 bases). CDR3 length: 14 residues. Looked up from germline, CDR1 is MNHEY and CDR2 is SVGAGI. V lost 6 bases and J lost 4, with 13 bases in between. CDR3 in DNA: TGTGCCAGCAGAAACCCAGGGTCCGGAAACACCATATATTTT. Translated: CASRNPGSGNTIYF.

This rearrangement joins TRBV4-1 to TRBJ2-1; D is unclear. Trimming cost V 1 base and J 8 bases, with 18 bases left between them. The CDR3 is made up of 16 amino acids. Germline assignment: CDR1 MGHRA and CDR2 YSYEKL. The CDR3 sequence: CASSQGSRRYNHEQFF. The CDR3 DNA reads as TGCGCCAGCAGCCAAGGGTCCCGTCGGTACAACCATGAGCAGTTCTTC.

CDR3: CASTLGGTVDTEAFF. The CDR3 DNA reads TGTGCCAGCACGCTTGGGGGGACCGTTGACACTGAAGCTTTCTTT. The chain links TRBV5-5 to TRBJ1-1; perhaps TRBD1 as D (5 bases). The V gene lost 6 bases and the J gene lost 3 bases, with 18 bases spanning the gap. Germline V gene data show CDR1 as SGHKS and CDR2 as YYEKEE (reference sequence). The CDR3 spans 15 residues.

This chain uses TRBV11-2 with TRBJ2-7; D possibly matches TRBD1 or TRBD2 (5 bases each). CDR1 is SGHAT, CDR2 FQNNGV, per germline. Trimming shortened V by 4 bases and J by 3 bases, and 13 bases separated the two germline ends. CDR3 length: 14 residues. The CDR3 nucleotides read TGTGCCAGCAGCTCCCGGGACCGTCACTACGAGCAGTACTTC. It codes for CASSSRDRHYEQYF.

The chain carries TRBV6-5 and TRBJ1-2, with a weak D call TRBD1 (5 bases). Between the trimmed V and J ends, which lost 6 bases and 8 bases, there was a span of 22 bases. Germline values: CDR1 MNHEY, CDR2 SVGAGI. There are 15 residues in the CDR3. CDR3 sequence reads: CASSHPLGESDGYTF. The CDR3 DNA reads as TGTGCCAGCAGCCACCCCCTGGGGGAATCAGACGGCTACACCTTC.

V is TRBV19 and J is TRBJ1-5, with 10 bases lining up with TRBD1. The CDR3 sequence is 17 residues long. Unmatched junction bases numbered 7, after V lost 5 bases and J lost 0 bases. Per the germline V gene, CDR1 is LNHDA and CDR2 is SQIVND (reference sequence). CDR3 sequence reads: CASSPGQGKYSNQPQHF. The CDR3 DNA reads TGTGCCAGTAGTCCGGGACAGGGGAAGTATAGCAATCAGCCCCAGCATTTT.

V and J are TRBV19 and TRBJ2-2; the D is unclear. The CDR3 runs 15 residues. V lost 6 bases and J 0 bases, leaving 11 bases between the germline ends. Germline V gene lookup returns CDR1 LNHDA and CDR2 SQIVND (reference sequence). The CDR3 sequence: CASRTPLANTGELFF. CDR3 in DNA: TGTGCCAGTAGAACCCCCCTAGCGAACACCGGGGAGCTGTTTTTT.

This clone was seen only a few times. The chain uses TRBV2 and TRBJ1-5, with TRBD1 matching 7 bases. Germline CDR1 is SNHLY and CDR2 is FYNNEI. V dropped 4 bases and J dropped 2; count of bases not matched to a gene: 5. The CDR3 length is 15 residues. The chain's CDR3 is CASSGVGQRNQPQHF. DNA for the CDR3: TGTGCCAGCAGTGGAGTGGGACAGCGCAATCAGCCCCAGCATTTT.